These 20 T cell receptor beta chains were sequenced from one sample in a study of blood T cell repertoires in COVID-19. TCRdb's copy holds only in-frame clones and misses some; the assay was immunoSEQ multiplex PCR. The sample carries some 120,000 clones, 85% recorded once. Sequences were obtained from peripheral blood. The receptors were sampled from a man older than 75 with active or convalescent COVID-19.

The chain employs TRBV7-2 and TRBJ2-5; no clear D gene. There are 15 residues in the CDR3. The V gene's germline CDR1 is SGHTA and CDR2 FQGNSA. Deletions cut 5 bases from V and 5 bases from J, with 18 bases between. The CDR3 nucleotides are TGTGCCAGCAGCGACTCGACCTCTCCGAGGGAGACCCAGTACTTC. Protein sequence: CASSDSTSPRETQYF. Complete variable domain (other parts from reference TRBV7-2 and TRBJ2-5): GAGVSQSPSNKVTEKGKDVELRCDPISGHTALYWYRQSLGQGLEFLIYFQGNSAPDKSGLPSDRFSAERTGGSVSTLTIQRTQQEDSAVYLCASSDSTSPRETQYFGPGTRLLVL.

The chain uses TRBV11-3 and TRBJ2-7; 10 nucleotides line up with TRBD2. With 5 bases clipped from V and 7 bases from J, the junction kept 17 bases outside the gene matches. CDR3 length: 17 amino acids. CDR1 is SGHNT and CDR2 is YENEEA in the germline V gene. Written as DNA, the CDR3 is TGTGCCAGCAGCCCCGAATGGGAGCTAGCGGGGGCTGGGGAGCAGTACTTC. Its translation is CASSPEWELAGAGEQYF.

The rearrangement uses TRBV5-1 and TRBJ1-6, with D possibly matching TRBD1 (6 bases). Germline loops: CDR1 SGHRS, CDR2 YFSETQ. Trimming left V 0 bases short and J 9 bases short, with 19 bases between. This CDR3 is built from 17 residues. CDR3 residues: CASSLASSGRGSSPLHF. DNA for the CDR3: TGCGCCAGCAGCTTGGCCTCTTCCGGCAGGGGCAGTTCACCCCTCCACTTT.

The rearrangement joins TRBV19 to TRBJ1-2, with 9 bases lining up with TRBD1. CDR3 length equals 15 residues. Trimming at V came to 6 bases and at J to 3 bases, leaving 8 bases not matched to a gene. The V gene's germline CDR1 is LNHDA and CDR2 SQIVND (reference sequence). The CDR3 nucleotides read TGTGCCAGTAGCCCCGGGACAGGGCCGTACTATGGCTACACCTTC. It translates to CASSPGTGPYYGYTF.

J is TRBJ2-2 and V is TRBV11-1, with a weak D call TRBD2 (6 bases). This CDR3 spans 16 amino acids. Between the trimmed V and J ends, which lost 2 bases and 1 base, there was a span of 11 bases. The germline V gene has CDR1 SGHAT and CDR2 FQDESV (reference sequence). The CDR3 is CASSLRGRQNTGELFF. As DNA, the CDR3 is TGTGCCAGCAGCTTACGAGGGAGGCAGAACACCGGGGAGCTGTTTTTT.

V usage is TRBV7-9 and J usage is TRBJ1-2; D possibly corresponds to TRBD1 (6 bases). With 5 bases removed from V and 2 bases from J, the gap between germline ends came to 15 bases. CDR1 is SEHNR, CDR2 FQNEAQ, per germline (reference sequence). CDR3 length: 15 residues. The CDR3 spells CASSTTQGRNYGYTF. For the CDR3, the DNA is TGTGCCAGCAGCACTACACAGGGAAGAAACTATGGCTACACCTTC.

This chain uses TRBV7-9 with TRBJ1-2, with no clear D. Germline CDR1 reads SEHNR; CDR2 reads FQNEAQ (reference sequence). Trimming took 6 bases from V and 0 from J, leaving 5 bases between them. The CDR3 covers 12 residues. CDR3 sequence (DNA): TGTGCCAGCAGTACACCTAACTATGGCTACACCTTC. It translates to CASSTPNYGYTF. The full variable domain, in which reference TRBV7-9 and TRBJ1-2 provide the parts outside the CDR3, is DTGVSQNPRHKITKRGQNVTFRCDPISEHNRLYWYRQTLGQGPEFLTYFQNEAQLEKSRLLSDRFSAERPKGSFSTLEIQRTEQGDSAMYLCASSTPNYGYTFGSGTRLTVV.

The chain has TRBV18 and TRBJ2-7, with TRBD2 matching over 11 bases. The CDR3 consists of 15 residues. J lost 3 bases, V lost 3 bases, and 4 bases had no gene match. Germline CDR1 is KGHSH and CDR2 is LQKENI. Here the CDR3 DNA reads TGTGCCAGCTCACCCCCGGGACTAGCGGACTACGAGCAGTACTTC. This gives the protein CASSPPGLADYEQYF.

This chain connects TRBV4-2 to TRBJ1-1; no definite D call. Germline CDR1 and CDR2: LGHNA and YNFKEQ. The germline V and J ends were trimmed by 0 bases and 5 bases, with 10 bases remaining between them. The CDR3 runs to 14 residues. CDR3 sequence: CASSQERTGTEAFF. CDR3 sequence (DNA): TGTGCCAGCAGCCAAGAACGGACGGGAACTGAAGCTTTCTTT.

In its sample, this clone was seen once. V and J are TRBV7-2 and TRBJ1-3; D possibly corresponds to TRBD1 (6 bases). The CDR3 sequence is 16 residues long. Germline V gene sequence: CDR1 SGHTA, CDR2 FQGNSA. V was trimmed by 5 bases and J by 0 bases, leaving 14 bases between them. The CDR3: CASSQGHTSSGNTIYF. The CDR3 DNA follows: TGTGCCAGCAGCCAGGGACACACCAGCTCTGGAAACACCATATATTTT.

The J gene is TRBJ2-3, the V gene TRBV3-1 (or the pseudogene TRBV3-2), with a tentative D call TRBD1 (6 bases). Germline V CDR1 and CDR2: LGHDT, YNNKEL (reference sequence). The CDR3 covers 14 residues. Trimming took 1 base from V and 4 from J, leaving 9 bases between them. The CDR3 protein is CASSQGRGPDTQYF. CDR3 bases: TGTGCCAGCAGCCAAGGCAGGGGCCCAGATACGCAGTATTTT.

This chain connects TRBV5-5 to TRBJ2-1; possible D gene TRBD2, 6 bases. The germline CDR1 and CDR2 sequences are SGHKS and YYEKEE (reference sequence). This CDR3 has 15 amino acids. The germline V and J ends were trimmed by 1 base and 8 bases, with 16 bases remaining between them. This chain's CDR3 is CASSLKGAGMDEQFF. The CDR3 DNA reads as TGTGCCAGCAGCTTGAAAGGGGCGGGGATGGATGAGCAGTTCTTC.

The chain combines TRBV2 with TRBJ1-1; D call uncertain. The CDR3 has 12 amino acids. The V gene's germline CDR1 is SNHLY and CDR2 FYNNEI. Trimming removed 1 base at V and 4 bases at J, with 4 bases between. The CDR3 sequence: CASSEGPTEAFF. CDR3 sequence (DNA): TGTGCCAGCAGTGAAGGGCCCACTGAAGCTTTCTTT.

The V gene is TRBV3-1 (or the pseudogene TRBV3-2), the J gene TRBJ1-1; D is undetermined. V was cut by 6 bases and J by 10 bases, with 15 bases left in between. The germline V gene has CDR1 LGHDT and CDR2 YNNKEL (reference sequence). This CDR3 spans 12 amino acids. CDR3 region: CASSHRGERAFF. CDR3 DNA sequence: TGTGCCAGCAGTCATAGAGGTGAGAGAGCTTTCTTT.

The chain carries TRBV6-8 and TRBJ2-7, with 8 bases matching TRBD2. The CDR3 is 17 residues long. Germline trimming cut 4 bases from V and 4 bases from J; bases unmatched to any gene: 15. From germline, CDR1 is MNHGY and CDR2 SAAAGT. CDR3 sequence (DNA): TGTGCCAGCAGTTTTCCTGGGAAGGGGGGGACTAGATACGAGCAGTACTTC. Amino acid sequence: CASSFPGKGGTRYEQYF.

The chain combines TRBV11-2 with TRBJ2-5; 7 nucleotides match TRBD1. Trimming at V came to 5 bases and at J to 4 bases, leaving 4 bases not matched to a gene. This CDR3 has 13 amino acids. CDR1 SGHAT and CDR2 FQNNGV come from the germline V gene. The CDR3 DNA reads TGTGCCAGCAGCCGAGGGGGCCTAGAGACCCAGTACTTC. Translating gives CASSRGGLETQYF.

The chain joins TRBV19 to TRBJ2-5; 8 bases match TRBD1. The V gene end was trimmed by 5 bases and the J gene end by 7 bases; junction bases not matched to a gene: 15. The CDR3 is made up of 16 amino acids. In germline, CDR1 is LNHDA, CDR2 SQIVND (reference sequence). In DNA form, the CDR3 reads TGTGCCAGTAGTCCAACAGGGCAGGGGGCAATTTGGACCCAGTACTTC. As protein: CASSPTGQGAIWTQYF.

This chain links TRBV6-1 with TRBJ1-2; the D gene is possibly TRBD1 (5 bases). V was clipped by 2 bases and J by 6 bases, with 19 bases between them. The CDR3 is 16 residues long. The germline V gene encodes CDR1 MNHNS and CDR2 SASEGT. CDR3 nucleotide sequence: TGTGCCAGCAGTGAAAGGAGGGGCGGACCCTGGGATGGCTACACCTTC. It yields the protein CASSERRGGPWDGYTF.

In its sample, this clone was seen once. The chain combines TRBV10-3 with TRBJ2-1, with D perhaps TRBD2 (6 bases). CDR3 length equals 15 residues. V was trimmed by 1 base and J by 1 base, leaving 8 bases between them. The germline V gene has CDR1 ENHRY and CDR2 SYGVKD. Here the CDR3 reads CAISEWGESYNEQFF. The DNA for the CDR3 is TGTGCCATCAGTGAGTGGGGGGAATCCTACAATGAGCAGTTCTTC.

This clone is a singleton in its sample. The chain joins TRBV27 to TRBJ1-2; D perhaps matches TRBD1 (6 bases). With 1 base removed from V and 5 bases from J, the gap between germline ends came to 17 bases. Germline CDR1 reads MNHEY; CDR2 reads SMNVEV (reference sequence). The CDR3 runs 16 residues. The CDR3 loop reads CASSLFSSDTGYGYTF. The CDR3 bases are TGTGCCAGCAGTTTATTCTCGTCCGACACAGGGTATGGCTACACCTTC.